The T cell receptor beta chain described here comes from a study of T-cell reconstitution after alpha-beta-depleted transplantation in children. Notes on the study in general: Diversity of TCRbeta at day 60 was high in some patients, arising from surviving recipient T cells and thymic progenitors. One year post-transplant, T-cell counts and diversity were largely derived from T cells produced anew. Approximately two months post-transplant, alpha-beta T cells reportedly originated from several hundred expanded graft clones.

There are a few counts of this clonotype. Its target is not known. As it was prepared, the TCRbeta library received unique molecular identifiers. TCRdb independently ran MiXCR on the PCR reads; one entry per CDR3 protein. The repertoire holds about 580,000 distinct CDR3 sequences, with around 27% as singletons. The CDR3 loop spans 17 amino acids. The V gene's germline CDR1 is SGHRS and CDR2 YFSETQ. Trimming took 4 bases from V and 0 from J; bases not matched to a gene: 7. This chain joins TRBV5-1 and TRBJ1-1; 12 bases fit TRBD1. The sequence came from a boy under three years old with Wiskott-Aldrich syndrome, due to receive a stem cell transplant. The source material was PBMCs, sampled before TCRalphabeta/CD19-depleted stem cell transplant. For the CDR3, the DNA is TGCGCCAGCAGCCCGACGGGACAGGGGGCGGTGAACACTGAAGCTTTCTTT. As protein: CASSPTGQGAVNTEAFF.